This record concerns one T cell receptor (beta chain) sequence. This sample was taken from a study of shared T cell receptors in the human thymus. Some clones are missing from TCRdb's copy, which holds only in-frame ones; the method was immunoSEQ multiplex PCR. The sample consists of approximately 490,000 clones, approximately 80% of them appearing once. The V gene's germline CDR1 is MNHNS and CDR2 SASEGT. The CDR3 loop spans 14 amino acids. Losses at the gene ends were 5 bases for V and 3 bases for J; bases not matched to a gene: 4. These data were also filed under a second study, of human thymus T cells. Per that study: Infants served as donors; they were healthy and Finnish and were having corrective surgery for congenital heart defects. Resections were taken during corrective heart surgery, and the thymus tissue came from these. An apparent bias in V and J gene usage was seen in thymic and blood repertoires. Related studies found that unrelated individuals share highly overlapping thymic repertoires.

Sequences were obtained from thymocytes. The receptor was isolated from a boy under two years old with a congenital heart defect. This chain uses TRBV6-1 with TRBJ2-7, with 10 bases fitting TRBD2. The DNA for the CDR3 is TGTGCCAGCAGTAAACTAGCGGGGCGCTACGAGCAGTACTTC. As protein: CASSKLAGRYEQYF.